Following are 2 T cell receptor beta chains from one sample sequenced in a study of STAT5B mutations in CD4+ large granular lymphocyte leukemia. Profiled with immunoSEQ multiplex PCR; TCRdb holds only in-frame clones, not every one. Counted here are over 30,000 clones, over 65% occurring once; the ten biggest clones make up 7% to 9%. The material sequenced was CD4+ T cells from blood buffy coats. These receptor sequences come from a human donor in good health.

This clone appeared a few times. The chain recombines TRBV5-6 with TRBJ1-5; 7 nucleotides align to TRBD1. The V and J ends lost 2 bases and 6 bases, in that order; junction bases with no gene match: 8. In germline, CDR1 is SGHDT, CDR2 YYEEEE. The CDR3 totals 15 residues. The CDR3 DNA reads TGTGCCAGCAGCTTCCGACAGGGTGCGATTCAGCCCCAGCATTTT. Translation gives CASSFRQGAIQPQHF.

In this sample, this clone turned up a few times. The V call is TRBV10-3, the J call TRBJ1-1; D is ambiguous. The CDR3 loop spans 15 amino acids. Trimming left V 7 bases short and J 5 bases short, with 20 bases between. Germline V CDR1 and CDR2: ENHRY, SYGVKD. The CDR3 nucleotides are TGTGCCATCAAGATTGAGGGCTGGGAAAGAACTGAAGCTTTCTTT. Protein product: CAIKIEGWERTEAFF.